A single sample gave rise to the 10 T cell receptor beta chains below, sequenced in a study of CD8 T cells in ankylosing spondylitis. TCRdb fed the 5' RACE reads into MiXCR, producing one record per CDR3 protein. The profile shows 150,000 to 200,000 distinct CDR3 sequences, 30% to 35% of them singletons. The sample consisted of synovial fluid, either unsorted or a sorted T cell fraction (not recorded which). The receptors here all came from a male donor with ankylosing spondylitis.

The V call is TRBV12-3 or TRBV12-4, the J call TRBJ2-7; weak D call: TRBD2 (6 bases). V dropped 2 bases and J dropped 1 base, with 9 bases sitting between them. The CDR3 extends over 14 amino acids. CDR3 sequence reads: CASSLSGGSYEQYF. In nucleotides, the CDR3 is TGTGCCAGCAGTTTAAGTGGGGGGTCCTACGAGCAGTACTTC.

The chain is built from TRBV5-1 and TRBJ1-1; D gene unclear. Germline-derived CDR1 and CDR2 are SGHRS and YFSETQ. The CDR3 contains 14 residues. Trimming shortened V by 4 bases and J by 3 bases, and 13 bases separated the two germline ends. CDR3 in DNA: TGCGCCAGCAGCCCTGGACCTCTTTACACTGAAGCTTTCTTT. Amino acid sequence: CASSPGPLYTEAFF.

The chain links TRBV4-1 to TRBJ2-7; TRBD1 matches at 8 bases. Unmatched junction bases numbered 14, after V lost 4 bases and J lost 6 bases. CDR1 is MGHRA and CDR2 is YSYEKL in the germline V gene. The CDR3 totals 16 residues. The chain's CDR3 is CASSRTEGTGRAEQYF. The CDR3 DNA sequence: TGCGCCAGCAGCCGCACGGAAGGGACAGGCCGTGCCGAGCAGTACTTC.

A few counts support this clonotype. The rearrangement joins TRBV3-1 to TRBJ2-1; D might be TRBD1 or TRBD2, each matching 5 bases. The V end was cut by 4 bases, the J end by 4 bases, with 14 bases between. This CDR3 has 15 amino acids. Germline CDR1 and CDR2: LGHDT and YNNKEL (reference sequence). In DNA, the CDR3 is TGTGCCAGCAGCCCAGAGGGGCGGGTTTACAATGAGCAGTTCTTC. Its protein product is CASSPEGRVYNEQFF.

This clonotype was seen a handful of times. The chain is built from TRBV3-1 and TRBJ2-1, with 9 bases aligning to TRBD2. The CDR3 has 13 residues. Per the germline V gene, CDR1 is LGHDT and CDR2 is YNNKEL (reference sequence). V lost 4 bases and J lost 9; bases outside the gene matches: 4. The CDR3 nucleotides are TGTGCCAGCAGCCCCACACTAGCGGGTGAGCAGTTCTTC. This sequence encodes CASSPTLAGEQFF.

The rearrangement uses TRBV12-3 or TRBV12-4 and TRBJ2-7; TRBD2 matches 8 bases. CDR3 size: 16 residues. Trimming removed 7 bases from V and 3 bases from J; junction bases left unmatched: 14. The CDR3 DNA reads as TGTGCCAGCACTACAAGCCTCCGGGGGGGGTTCTACGAGCAGTACTTC. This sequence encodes CASTTSLRGGFYEQYF.

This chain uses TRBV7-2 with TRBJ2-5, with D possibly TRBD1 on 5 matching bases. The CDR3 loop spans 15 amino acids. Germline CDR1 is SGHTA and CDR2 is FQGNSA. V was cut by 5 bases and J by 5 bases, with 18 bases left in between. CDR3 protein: CASSRLNTPGETQYF. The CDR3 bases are TGTGCCAGCAGCCGCCTGAATACCCCAGGGGAGACCCAGTACTTC.

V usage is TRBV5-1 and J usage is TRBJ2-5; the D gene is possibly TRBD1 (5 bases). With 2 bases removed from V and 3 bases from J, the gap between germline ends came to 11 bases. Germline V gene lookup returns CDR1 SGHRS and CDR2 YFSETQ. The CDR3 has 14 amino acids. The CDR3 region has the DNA TGCGCCAGCAGCTTTTATGGGGCGGAAGAGACCCAGTACTTC. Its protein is CASSFYGAEETQYF. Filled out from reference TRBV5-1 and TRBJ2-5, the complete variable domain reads KAGVTQTPRYLIKTRGQQVTLSCSPISGHRSVSWYQQTPGQGLQFLFEYFSETQRNKGNFPGRFSGRQFSNSRSEMNVSTLELGDSALYLCASSFYGAEETQYFGPGTRLLVL.

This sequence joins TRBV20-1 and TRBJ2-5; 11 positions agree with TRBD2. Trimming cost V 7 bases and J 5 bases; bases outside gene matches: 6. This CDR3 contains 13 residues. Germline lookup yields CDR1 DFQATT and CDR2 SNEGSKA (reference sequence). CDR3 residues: CSGTSGGRETQYF. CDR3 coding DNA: TGCAGTGGAACTAGCGGGGGAAGGGAGACCCAGTACTTC.

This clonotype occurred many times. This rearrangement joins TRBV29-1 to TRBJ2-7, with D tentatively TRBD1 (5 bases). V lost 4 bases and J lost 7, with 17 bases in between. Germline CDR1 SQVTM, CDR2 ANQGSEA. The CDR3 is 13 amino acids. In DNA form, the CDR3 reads TGCAGCGTTGTAGGGGTAGGGTTTATTGAGCAGTACTTC. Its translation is CSVVGVGFIEQYF.